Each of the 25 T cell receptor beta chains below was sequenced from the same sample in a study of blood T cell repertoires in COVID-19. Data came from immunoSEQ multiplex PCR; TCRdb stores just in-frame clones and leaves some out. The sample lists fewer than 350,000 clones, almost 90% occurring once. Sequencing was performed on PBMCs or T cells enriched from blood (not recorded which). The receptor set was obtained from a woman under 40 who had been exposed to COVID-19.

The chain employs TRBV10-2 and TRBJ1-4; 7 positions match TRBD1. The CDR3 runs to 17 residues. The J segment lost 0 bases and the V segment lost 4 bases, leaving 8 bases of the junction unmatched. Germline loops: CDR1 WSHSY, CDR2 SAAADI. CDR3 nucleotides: TGCGCCAGCAGTGCCCACGGACAGGCTGCAACTAATGAAAAACTGTTTTTT. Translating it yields CASSAHGQAATNEKLFF.

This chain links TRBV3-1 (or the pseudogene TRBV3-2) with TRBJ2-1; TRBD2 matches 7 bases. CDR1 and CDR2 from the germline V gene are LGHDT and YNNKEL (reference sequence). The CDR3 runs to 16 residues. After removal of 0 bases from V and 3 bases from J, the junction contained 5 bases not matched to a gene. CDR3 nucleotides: TGTGCCAGCAGCCAAGATCTAGCGGCAATCTACAATGAGCAGTTCTTC. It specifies CASSQDLAAIYNEQFF.

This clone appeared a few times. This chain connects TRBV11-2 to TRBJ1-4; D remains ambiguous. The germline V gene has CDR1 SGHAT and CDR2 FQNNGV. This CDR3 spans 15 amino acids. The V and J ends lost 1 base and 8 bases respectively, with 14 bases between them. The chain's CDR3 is CASSLGGGGREKLFF. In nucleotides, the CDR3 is TGTGCCAGCAGCTTAGGGGGAGGAGGGCGCGAAAAACTGTTTTTT.

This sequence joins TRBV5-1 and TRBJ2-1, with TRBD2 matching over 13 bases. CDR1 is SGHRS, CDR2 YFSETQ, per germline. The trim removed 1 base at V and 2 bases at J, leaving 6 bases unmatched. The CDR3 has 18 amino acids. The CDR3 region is CASSLWTSGSAAYNEQFF. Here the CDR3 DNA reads TGCGCCAGCAGCTTGTGGACTAGCGGGAGTGCGGCCTACAATGAGCAGTTCTTC.

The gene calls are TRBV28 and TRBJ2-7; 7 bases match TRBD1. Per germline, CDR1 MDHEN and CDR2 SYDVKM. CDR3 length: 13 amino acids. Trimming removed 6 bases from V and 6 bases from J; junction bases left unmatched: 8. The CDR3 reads CASSMTGTSEQYF. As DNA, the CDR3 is TGTGCCAGCAGCATGACAGGGACCAGCGAGCAGTACTTC.

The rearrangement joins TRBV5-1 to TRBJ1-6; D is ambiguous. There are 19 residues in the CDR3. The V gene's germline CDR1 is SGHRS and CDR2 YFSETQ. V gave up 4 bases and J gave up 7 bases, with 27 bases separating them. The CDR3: CASSLRSQGGSGVNSPLHF. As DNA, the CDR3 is TGCGCCAGCAGCCTAAGGTCCCAAGGAGGGTCAGGCGTGAATTCACCCCTCCACTTT.

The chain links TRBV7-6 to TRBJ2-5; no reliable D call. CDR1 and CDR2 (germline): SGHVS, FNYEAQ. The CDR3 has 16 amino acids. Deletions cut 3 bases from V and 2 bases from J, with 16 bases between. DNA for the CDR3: TGTGCCAGCAGCTTTAAACCACCGGGTCCTCAAGAGACCCAGTACTTC. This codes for CASSFKPPGPQETQYF.

The CDR3 region is CASSMDRDGYTF. CDR3 nucleotide sequence: TGTGCCAGTAGTATGGACAGGGATGGCTACACCTTC. The chain joins TRBV19 to TRBJ1-2; 8 nucleotides match TRBD1. CDR3 length equals 12 residues. The germline V gene has CDR1 LNHDA and CDR2 SQIVND (reference sequence). Trimming removed 3 bases from V and 6 bases from J; junction bases left unmatched: 0.

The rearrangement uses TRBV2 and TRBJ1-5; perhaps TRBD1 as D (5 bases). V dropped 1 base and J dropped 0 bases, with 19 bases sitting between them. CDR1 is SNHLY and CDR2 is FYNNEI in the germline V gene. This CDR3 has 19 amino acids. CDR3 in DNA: TGTGCCAGCAGTGAAGAGTTGACAGCTATACTTAATAGCAATCAGCCCCAGCATTTT. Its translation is CASSEELTAILNSNQPQHF.

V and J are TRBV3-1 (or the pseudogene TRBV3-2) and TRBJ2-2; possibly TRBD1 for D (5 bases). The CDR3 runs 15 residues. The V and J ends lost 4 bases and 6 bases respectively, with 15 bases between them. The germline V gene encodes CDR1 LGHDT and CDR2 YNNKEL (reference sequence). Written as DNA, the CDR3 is TGTGCCAGCAGCCCCGGACAAGGCCTGTCCGGGGAGCTGTTTTTT. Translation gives CASSPGQGLSGELFF.

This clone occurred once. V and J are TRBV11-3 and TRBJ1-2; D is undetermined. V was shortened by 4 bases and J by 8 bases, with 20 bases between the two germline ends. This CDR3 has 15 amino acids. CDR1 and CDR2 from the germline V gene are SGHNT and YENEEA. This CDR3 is CASSSFSGLSGGYTF. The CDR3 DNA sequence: TGTGCCAGCAGCTCGTTTTCTGGGCTTTCTGGGGGCTACACCTTC.

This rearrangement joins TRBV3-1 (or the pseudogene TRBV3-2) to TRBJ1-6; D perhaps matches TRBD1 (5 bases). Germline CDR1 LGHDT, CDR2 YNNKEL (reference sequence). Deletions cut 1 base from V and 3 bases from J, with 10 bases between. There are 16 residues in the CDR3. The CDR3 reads CASSQAGQGYNSPLHF. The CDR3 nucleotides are TGTGCCAGCAGCCAAGCGGGCCAGGGCTATAATTCACCCCTCCACTTT.

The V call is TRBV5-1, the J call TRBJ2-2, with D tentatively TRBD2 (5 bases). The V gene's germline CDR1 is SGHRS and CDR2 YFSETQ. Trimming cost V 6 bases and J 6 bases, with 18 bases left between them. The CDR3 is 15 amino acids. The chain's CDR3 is CASNQASGDAGELFF. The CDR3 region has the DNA TGCGCCAGCAACCAAGCCAGCGGTGACGCCGGGGAGCTGTTTTTT.

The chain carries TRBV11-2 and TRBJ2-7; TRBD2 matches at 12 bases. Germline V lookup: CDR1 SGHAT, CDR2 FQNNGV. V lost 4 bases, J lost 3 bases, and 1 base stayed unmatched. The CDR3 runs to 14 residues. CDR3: CASSSTSGGYEQYF. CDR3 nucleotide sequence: TGTGCCAGCAGCTCGACTAGCGGGGGCTACGAGCAGTACTTC.

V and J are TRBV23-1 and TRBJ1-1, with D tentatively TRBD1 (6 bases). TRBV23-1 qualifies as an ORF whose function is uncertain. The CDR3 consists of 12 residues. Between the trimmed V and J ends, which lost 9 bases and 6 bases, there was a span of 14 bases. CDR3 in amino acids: CARDCGGAEAFF. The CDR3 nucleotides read TGCGCCAGAGACTGCGGGGGCGCTGAAGCTTTCTTT.

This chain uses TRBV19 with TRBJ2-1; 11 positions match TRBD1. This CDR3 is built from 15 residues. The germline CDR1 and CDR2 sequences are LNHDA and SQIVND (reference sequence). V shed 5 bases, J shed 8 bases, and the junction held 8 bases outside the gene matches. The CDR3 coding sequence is TGTGCCAGTAGTCCCGGACAGGGGGCTTGGGATGAGCAGTTCTTC. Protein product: CASSPGQGAWDEQFF.

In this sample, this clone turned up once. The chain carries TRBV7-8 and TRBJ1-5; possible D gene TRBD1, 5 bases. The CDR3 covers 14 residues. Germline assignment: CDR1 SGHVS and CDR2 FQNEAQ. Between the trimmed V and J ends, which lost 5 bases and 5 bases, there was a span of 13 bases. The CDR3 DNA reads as TGTGCCAGCAGCCCACAGCGGGGACATCAGCCCCAGCATTTT. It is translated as CASSPQRGHQPQHF.

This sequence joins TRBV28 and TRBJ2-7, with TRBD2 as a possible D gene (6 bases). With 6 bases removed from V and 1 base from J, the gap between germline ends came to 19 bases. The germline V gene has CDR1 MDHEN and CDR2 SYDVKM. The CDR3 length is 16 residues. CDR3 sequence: CASRTRLRGKSYEQYF. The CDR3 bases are TGTGCCAGCAGAACCAGGCTACGCGGGAAATCCTACGAGCAGTACTTC.

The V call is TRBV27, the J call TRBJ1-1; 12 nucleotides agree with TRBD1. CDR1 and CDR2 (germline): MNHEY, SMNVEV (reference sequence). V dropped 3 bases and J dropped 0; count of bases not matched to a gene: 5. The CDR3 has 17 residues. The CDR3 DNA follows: TGTGCCAGCAGTTTTTTCGGGACAGGGGGCCTGAACACTGAAGCTTTCTTT. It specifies CASSFFGTGGLNTEAFF.

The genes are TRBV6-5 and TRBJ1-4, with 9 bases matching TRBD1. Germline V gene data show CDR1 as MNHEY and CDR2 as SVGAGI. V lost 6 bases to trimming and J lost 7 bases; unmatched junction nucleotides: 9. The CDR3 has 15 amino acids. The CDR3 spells CASSTRQGGGEKLFF. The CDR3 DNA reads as TGTGCCAGCAGCACACGACAGGGGGGAGGTGAAAAACTGTTTTTT.

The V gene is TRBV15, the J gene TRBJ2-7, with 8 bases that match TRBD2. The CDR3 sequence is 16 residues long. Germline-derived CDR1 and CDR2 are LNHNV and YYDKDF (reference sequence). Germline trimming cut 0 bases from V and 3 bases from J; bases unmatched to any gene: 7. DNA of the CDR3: TGTGCCACCAGCAGAGATTCGAAGGGACTAGTCTACGAGCAGTACTTC. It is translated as CATSRDSKGLVYEQYF.

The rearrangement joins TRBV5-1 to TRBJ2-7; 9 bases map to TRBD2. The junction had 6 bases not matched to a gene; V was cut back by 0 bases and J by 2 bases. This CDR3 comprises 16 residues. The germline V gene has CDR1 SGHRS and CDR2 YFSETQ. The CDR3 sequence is CASSLGLAGTAYEQYF. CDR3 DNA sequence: TGCGCCAGCAGCTTGGGGCTAGCGGGGACCGCCTACGAGCAGTACTTC.

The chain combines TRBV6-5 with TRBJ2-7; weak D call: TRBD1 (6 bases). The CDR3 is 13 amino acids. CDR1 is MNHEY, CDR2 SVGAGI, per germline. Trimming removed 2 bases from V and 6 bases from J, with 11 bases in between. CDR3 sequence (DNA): TGTGCCAGCAGTTACGGACAGCATCTCGAGCAGTACTTC. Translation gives CASSYGQHLEQYF.

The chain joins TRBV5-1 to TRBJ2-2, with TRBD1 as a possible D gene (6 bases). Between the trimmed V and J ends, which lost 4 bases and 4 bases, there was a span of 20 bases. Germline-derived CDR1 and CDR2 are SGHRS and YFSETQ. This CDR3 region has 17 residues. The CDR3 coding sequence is TGCGCCAGCAGCCACATAAGTCCGGGACAACTCACCGGGGAGCTGTTTTTT. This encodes CASSHISPGQLTGELFF. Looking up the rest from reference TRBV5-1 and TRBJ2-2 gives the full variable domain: KAGVTQTPRYLIKTRGQQVTLSCSPISGHRSVSWYQQTPGQGLQFLFEYFSETQRNKGNFPGRFSGRQFSNSRSEMNVSTLELGDSALYLCASSHISPGQLTGELFFGEGSRLTVL.

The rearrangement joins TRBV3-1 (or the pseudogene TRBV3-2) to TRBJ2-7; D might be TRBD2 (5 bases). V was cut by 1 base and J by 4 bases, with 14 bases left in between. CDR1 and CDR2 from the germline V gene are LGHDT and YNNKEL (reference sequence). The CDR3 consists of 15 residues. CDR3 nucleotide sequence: TGTGCCAGCAGCCAAGCCGGGATAGCTGCATACGAGCAGTACTTC. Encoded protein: CASSQAGIAAYEQYF.